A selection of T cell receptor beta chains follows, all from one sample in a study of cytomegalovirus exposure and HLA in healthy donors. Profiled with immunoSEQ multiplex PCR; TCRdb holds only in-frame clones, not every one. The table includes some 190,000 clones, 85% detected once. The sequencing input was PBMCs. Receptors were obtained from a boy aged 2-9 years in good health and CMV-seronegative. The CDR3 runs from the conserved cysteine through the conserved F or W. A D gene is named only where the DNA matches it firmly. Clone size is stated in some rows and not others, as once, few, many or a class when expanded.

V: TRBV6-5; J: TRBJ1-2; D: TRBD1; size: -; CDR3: CASSHITGDGYTF; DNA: TGTGCCAGCAGTCACATTACAGGGGATGGCTACACCTTC
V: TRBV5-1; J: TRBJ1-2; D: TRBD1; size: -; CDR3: CASSTGQGARYGYTF; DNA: TGCGCCAGCAGCACTGGACAGGGGGCTCGCTATGGCTACACCTTC
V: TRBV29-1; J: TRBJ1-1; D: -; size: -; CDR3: CSVRDGGGTEAFF; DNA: TGCAGCGTACGAGACGGGGGGGGCACTGAAGCTTTCTTT
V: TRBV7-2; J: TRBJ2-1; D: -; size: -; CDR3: CASSLISTGTYNEQFF; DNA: TGTGCCAGCAGCTTAATTTCGACGGGAACCTACAATGAGCAGTTCTTC
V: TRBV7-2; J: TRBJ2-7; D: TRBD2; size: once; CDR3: CASSDDIGGFGGHEQYF; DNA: TGTGCCAGCAGCGACGATATCGGGGGGTTTGGTGGGCACGAGCAGTACTTC
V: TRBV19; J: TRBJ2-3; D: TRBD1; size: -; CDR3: CASSGTGESSTQYF; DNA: TGTGCCAGTAGCGGGACAGGGGAGAGCAGTACGCAGTATTTT
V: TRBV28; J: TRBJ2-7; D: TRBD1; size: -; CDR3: CASSLRRDRADEQYF; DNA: TGTGCCAGCAGTTTAAGGAGGGACAGGGCTGACGAGCAGTACTTC
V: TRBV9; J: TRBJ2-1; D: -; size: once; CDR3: CASSAPSRREQFF; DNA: TGTGCCAGCAGCGCACCATCTAGACGGGAGCAGTTCTTC
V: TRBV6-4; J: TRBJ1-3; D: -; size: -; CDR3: CASSVSSGNTIYF; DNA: TGTGCCAGCAGTGTCAGCTCTGGAAACACCATATATTTT
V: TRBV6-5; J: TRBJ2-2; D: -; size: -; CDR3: CASSFARLVGTGELFF; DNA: TGTGCCAGCAGTTTCGCTCGACTTGTTGGCACCGGGGAGCTGTTTTTT
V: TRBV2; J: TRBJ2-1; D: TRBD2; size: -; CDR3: CASKPPGLAGAPQEFF; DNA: TGTGCCAGCAAGCCCCCGGGACTAGCGGGAGCGCCACAGGAGTTCTTC
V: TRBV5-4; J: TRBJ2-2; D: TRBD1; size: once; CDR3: CASSLLTGGAGELFF; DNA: TGTGCCAGCAGCTTGCTGACAGGGGGTGCCGGGGAGCTGTTTTTT
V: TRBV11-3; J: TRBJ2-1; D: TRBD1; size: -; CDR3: CASSQGTANEQFF; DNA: TGTGCCAGCAGCCAAGGGACAGCCAATGAGCAGTTCTTC
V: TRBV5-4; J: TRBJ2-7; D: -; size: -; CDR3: CASSLELANYEQYF; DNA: TGTGCCAGCAGCTTGGAACTAGCCAACTACGAGCAGTACTTC
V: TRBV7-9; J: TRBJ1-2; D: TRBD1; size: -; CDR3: CSSSPGEGAGGYTF; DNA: TGTTCCAGCAGCCCAGGCGAGGGGGCAGGTGGCTACACCTTC
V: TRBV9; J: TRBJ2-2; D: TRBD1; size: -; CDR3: CASTQGVTGELFF; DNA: TGTGCCAGTACACAGGGGGTGACCGGGGAGCTGTTTTTT
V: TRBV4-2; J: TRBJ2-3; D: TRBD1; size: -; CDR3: CASSQDKTGGLADTQYF; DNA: TGTGCCAGCAGCCAAGATAAGACAGGGGGTTTAGCAGATACGCAGTATTTT
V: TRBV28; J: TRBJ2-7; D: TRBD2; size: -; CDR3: CASSLGLAGSYEQYF; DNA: TGTGCCAGCAGTCTCGGACTAGCGGGCTCCTACGAGCAGTACTTC
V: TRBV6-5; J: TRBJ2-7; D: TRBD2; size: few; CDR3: CASSYELAGYEQYF; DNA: TGTGCCAGCAGTTACGAACTAGCGGGCTACGAGCAGTACTTC
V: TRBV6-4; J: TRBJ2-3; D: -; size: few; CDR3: CASSDRSTDTQYF; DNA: TGTGCCAGCAGTGACCGGAGCACAGATACGCAGTATTTT
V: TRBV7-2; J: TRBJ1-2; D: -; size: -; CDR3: CASRQGGMGDYGYTF; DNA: TGTGCCAGCAGGCAGGGAGGAATGGGCGACTATGGCTACACCTTC
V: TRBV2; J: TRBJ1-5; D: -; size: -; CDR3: CASGAEFSNQPQHF; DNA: TGTGCCAGCGGGGCCGAATTTAGCAATCAGCCCCAGCATTTT
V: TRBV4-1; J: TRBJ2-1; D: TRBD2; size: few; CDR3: CASSQDKRRGGNEQFF; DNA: TGCGCCAGCAGCCAAGATAAGCGGCGGGGGGGCAATGAGCAGTTCTTC